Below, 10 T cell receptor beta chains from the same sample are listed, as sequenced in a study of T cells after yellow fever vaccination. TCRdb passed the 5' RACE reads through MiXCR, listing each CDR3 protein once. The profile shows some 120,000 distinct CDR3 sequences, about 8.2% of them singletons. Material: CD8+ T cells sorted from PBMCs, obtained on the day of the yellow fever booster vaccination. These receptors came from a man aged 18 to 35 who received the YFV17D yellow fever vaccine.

CDR3 in DNA: TGTGCCAGCAGCCAAGTCTCAGGGGACTATGGCTACACCTTC. Translating it yields CASSQVSGDYGYTF. The J gene is TRBJ1-2, the V gene TRBV4-2; TRBD1 might be the D (6 bases). The CDR3 has 14 residues. V was shortened by 1 base and J by 3 bases, with 9 bases between the two germline ends. Per germline, CDR1 LGHNA and CDR2 YNFKEQ.

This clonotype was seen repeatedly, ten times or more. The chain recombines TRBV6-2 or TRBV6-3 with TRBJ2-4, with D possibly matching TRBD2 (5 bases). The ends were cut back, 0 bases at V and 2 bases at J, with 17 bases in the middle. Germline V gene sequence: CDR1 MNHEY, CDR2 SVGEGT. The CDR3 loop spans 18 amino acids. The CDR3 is CASSYSIRPPGTKNIQYF. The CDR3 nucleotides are TGTGCCAGCAGTTACTCGATAAGACCCCCCGGGACCAAAAACATTCAGTACTTC.

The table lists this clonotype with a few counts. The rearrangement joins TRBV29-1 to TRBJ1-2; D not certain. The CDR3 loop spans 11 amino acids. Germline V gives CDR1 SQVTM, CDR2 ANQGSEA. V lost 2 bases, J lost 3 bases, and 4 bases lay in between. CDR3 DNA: TGCAGCGTTGAAAAAGACTATGGCTACACCTTC. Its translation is CSVEKDYGYTF. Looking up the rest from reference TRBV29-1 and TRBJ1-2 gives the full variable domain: SAVISQKPSRDICQRGTSLTIQCQVDSQVTMMFWYRQQPGQSLTLIATANQGSEATYESGFVIDKFPISRPNLTFSTLTVSNMSPEDSSIYLCSVEKDYGYTFGSGTRLTVV.

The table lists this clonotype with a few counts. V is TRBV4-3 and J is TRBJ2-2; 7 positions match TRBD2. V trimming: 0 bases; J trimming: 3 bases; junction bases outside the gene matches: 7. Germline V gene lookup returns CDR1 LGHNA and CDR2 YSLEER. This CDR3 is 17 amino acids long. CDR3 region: CASSQDITGGYTGELFF. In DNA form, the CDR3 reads TGCGCCAGCAGCCAAGATATCACGGGGGGTTACACCGGGGAGCTGTTTTTT.

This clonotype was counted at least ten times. The CDR3 DNA follows: TGTGCCAGCAGCTCCTCTGGGGACAGGGGGCTCTACGAGCAGTACTTC. Protein: CASSSSGDRGLYEQYF. The chain couples TRBV7-9 to TRBJ2-7, with 12 bases that match TRBD1. The V gene's germline CDR1 is SEHNR and CDR2 FQNEAQ (reference sequence). This CDR3 has 16 amino acids. V gave up 4 bases and J gave up 3 bases; unmatched junction bases: 7.

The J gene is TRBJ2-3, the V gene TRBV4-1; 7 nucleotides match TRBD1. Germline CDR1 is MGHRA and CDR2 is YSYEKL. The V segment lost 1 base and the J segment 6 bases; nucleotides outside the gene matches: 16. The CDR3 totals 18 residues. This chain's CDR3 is CASSQGRGETGIYDTQYF. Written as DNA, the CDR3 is TGCGCCAGCAGCCAAGGTCGAGGGGAGACAGGGATCTATGATACGCAGTATTTT.

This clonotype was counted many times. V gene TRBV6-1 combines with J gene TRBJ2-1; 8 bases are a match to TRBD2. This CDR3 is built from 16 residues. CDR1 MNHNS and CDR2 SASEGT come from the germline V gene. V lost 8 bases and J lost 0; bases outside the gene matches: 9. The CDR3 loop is CASLDSGTSSYNEQFF. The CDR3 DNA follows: TGTGCCAGCCTCGATAGCGGGACGAGCTCCTACAATGAGCAGTTCTTC.

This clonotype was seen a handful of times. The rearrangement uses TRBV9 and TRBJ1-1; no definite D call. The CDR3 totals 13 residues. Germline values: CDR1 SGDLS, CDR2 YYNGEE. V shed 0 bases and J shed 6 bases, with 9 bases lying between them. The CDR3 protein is CASSVAGTAEAFF. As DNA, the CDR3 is TGTGCCAGCAGCGTAGCTGGAACCGCTGAAGCTTTCTTT.

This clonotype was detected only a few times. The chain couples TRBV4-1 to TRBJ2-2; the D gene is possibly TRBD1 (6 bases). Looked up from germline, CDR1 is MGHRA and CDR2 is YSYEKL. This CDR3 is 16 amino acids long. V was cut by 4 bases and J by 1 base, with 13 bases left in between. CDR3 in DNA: TGCGCCAGCAGCCCACGGACAGCCCTGAACACCGGGGAGCTGTTTTTT. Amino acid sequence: CASSPRTALNTGELFF.

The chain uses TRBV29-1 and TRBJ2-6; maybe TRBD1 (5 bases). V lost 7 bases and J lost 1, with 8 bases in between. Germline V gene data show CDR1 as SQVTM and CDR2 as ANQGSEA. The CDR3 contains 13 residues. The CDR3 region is CSAAGSGANVLTF. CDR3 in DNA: TGCAGCGCCGCAGGGTCTGGGGCCAACGTCCTGACTTTC.